This TCR beta chain stems from a study of T cells in Graves' hyperthyroidism and ophthalmopathy. Study results and limitations: Most thyroid-expanded clonotypes above 0.001 were also found in blood.

Amplified TCR beta CDR3 regions came from RNA transcripts. First-round RT-PCR targeting the TCR CDR3 was performed with the HTBI primer set. TCRdb redid the calling of the multiplex PCR reads with MiXCR, one entry per CDR3 protein. Of approximately 620,000 distinct CDR3 sequences listed, over 11% are singletons. This clonotype was observed many times. The antigen is undetermined. Not enrolled were patients with uncontrolled infection, other autoimmune disease, pregnancy or lactation. The diagnostic basis comprised clinical symptoms, serum thyroxine and TRAb, thyroid ultrasound and orbital computed tomography. Fresh peripheral blood, 10 ml, yielded the PBMCs. The sequenced sample consisted of blood. This clonotype originated in a woman in her twenties or thirties with Graves' hyperthyroidism that later progressed to Graves' ophthalmopathy.

The CDR3 loop is CASSLLITEAFF. In nucleotides, the CDR3 is TGTGCCAGCAGTTTACTGATCACTGAAGCTTTCTTT. The chain joins TRBV28 to TRBJ1-1, with D hard to call. The CDR3 is 12 amino acids. The V end lost 2 bases, the J end lost 4 bases, and 5 bases lay between the germline ends. Germline CDR1 reads MDHEN; CDR2 reads SYDVKM.